The T cell receptor beta chain described here comes from a study of blood T cell repertoires in COVID-19. V dropped 1 base and J dropped 3 bases, with 15 bases sitting between them. CDR1 and CDR2 from the germline V gene are KGHSH and LQKENI. The CDR3 sequence is 16 residues long. TCRdb's copy holds only in-frame clones and misses some; the assay was immunoSEQ multiplex PCR. The sample records over 200,000 clones, approximately 83% being singletons. The TCR comes from a man between 40 and 49 years old with acute or convalescent COVID-19. Sequenced: peripheral blood. The V call is TRBV18, the J call TRBJ1-2; TRBD1 might be the D (6 bases). The CDR3 DNA is TGTGCCAGCTCACCACTCACGGCAGGGGTAGACTATGGCTACACCTTC. Encoded protein: CASSPLTAGVDYGYTF.